Below, 10 T cell receptor beta chains from the same sample are listed, as sequenced in a study of control samples from healthy donors and cancer patients (dated by TCRdb to 2018 to 2021). To prepare the library, the immunoSEQ multiplex PCR assay was applied. What TCRdb holds here is the immuneACCESS table cut down to in-frame rearrangements. Part of the clones is not present; checked against another copy, under half of the missing clones reflect an unresolved V gene, and the others are unexplained. This sample has 150,000 or so clones in its table, and around nine tenths of those were observed once. The top ten clonotypes cover 1.5% to 2% of the sample. Sequenced sample: blood. The receptors were gathered from a man aged 18 to 29 in good health.

The chain carries TRBV4-2 and TRBJ2-5; 9 bases match TRBD2. CDR1 and CDR2 from the germline V gene are LGHNA and YNFKEQ. This CDR3 has 16 amino acids. V shed 0 bases and J 4 bases; nucleotides not matched to a gene: 6. DNA of the CDR3: TGTGCCAGCAGCCAAGATCTTTTGACTAGCGGAGAGACCCAGTACTTC. Translation gives CASSQDLLTSGETQYF.

V gene TRBV7-9 combines with J gene TRBJ2-5; D might be TRBD1 or TRBD2, each matching 5 bases. This CDR3 has 15 residues. The germline V and J ends were trimmed by 6 bases and 2 bases, with 16 bases remaining between them. The germline V gene has CDR1 SEHNR and CDR2 FQNEAQ (reference sequence). CDR3 DNA: TGTGCCAGCAGTCAATCCGGGACCATTCAAGAGACCCAGTACTTC. It encodes CASSQSGTIQETQYF. Full variable domain (remainder filled in from reference TRBV7-9 and TRBJ2-5): DTGVSQNPRHKITKRGQNVTFRCDPISEHNRLYWYRQTLGQGPEFLTYFQNEAQLEKSRLLSDRFSAERPKGSFSTLEIQRTEQGDSAMYLCASSQSGTIQETQYFGPGTRLLVL.

The V call is TRBV9, the J call TRBJ2-3; 9 bases are shared with TRBD2. The germline CDR1 and CDR2 sequences are SGDLS and YYNGEE. The V and J ends lost 1 base and 2 bases, in that order; junction bases with no gene match: 5. This CDR3 spans 16 amino acids. CDR3 DNA sequence: TGTGCCAGCAGCGTAAACGCGGGGGGGCACACAGATACGCAGTATTTT. Its protein is CASSVNAGGHTDTQYF.

This clone was recorded a few times. The chain is built from TRBV28 and TRBJ2-1; 10 positions match TRBD2. Germline V gives CDR1 MDHEN, CDR2 SYDVKM. J was trimmed by 4 bases and V by 6 bases; bases with no gene match: 6. The CDR3 covers 15 residues. The DNA of the CDR3 is TGTGCCAGCAGCCAAAGGACTAGCGGTTACAATGAGCAGTTCTTC. This translates into CASSQRTSGYNEQFF. Full variable domain (remainder filled in from reference TRBV28 and TRBJ2-1): DVKVTQSSRYLVKRTGEKVFLECVQDMDHENMFWYRQDPGLGLRLIYFSYDVKMKEKGDIPEGYSVSREKKERFSLILESASTNQTSMYLCASSQRTSGYNEQFFGPGTRLTVL.

This chain joins TRBV28 and TRBJ1-4; D remains unclear. The ends were cut back, 7 bases at V and 0 bases at J, with 12 bases in the middle. CDR1 is MDHEN, CDR2 SYDVKM, per germline. The CDR3 is 15 residues long. The CDR3 DNA reads as TGTGCCAGCAACAGAGAACCCTCAACTAATGAAAAACTGTTTTTT. It specifies CASNREPSTNEKLFF.

The chain carries TRBV30 and TRBJ2-2, with 8 bases fitting TRBD2. The CDR3 extends over 16 amino acids. V lost 1 base, J lost 1 base, and 5 bases stayed unmatched. Germline V gene lookup returns CDR1 GTSNPN and CDR2 SVGIG (reference sequence). CDR3 sequence reads: CAWSDAGGWNTGELFF. CDR3 bases: TGTGCCTGGAGTGACGCGGGGGGCTGGAACACCGGGGAGCTGTTTTTT.

CDR3 in DNA: TGTGCCAGCTTCGGGACCGAGCTAGCTAACTATGGCTACACCTTC. Its protein is CASFGTELANYGYTF. This chain links TRBV9 with TRBJ1-2; a possible D gene is TRBD1 (5 bases). The V gene's germline CDR1 is SGDLS and CDR2 YYNGEE. The CDR3 loop spans 15 amino acids. The V end lost 7 bases, the J end lost 0 bases, and 16 bases lay between the germline ends.

CDR3: CASSVHTGTGTNTGELFF. The DNA for the CDR3 is TGCGCCAGCAGCGTACACACCGGGACAGGGACTAACACCGGGGAGCTGTTTTTT. The V gene is TRBV5-1, the J gene TRBJ2-2, with 9 positions matching TRBD1. Germline assignment: CDR1 SGHRS and CDR2 YFSETQ. V lost 4 bases to trimming and J lost 2 bases; unmatched junction nucleotides: 12. The CDR3 spans 18 residues. The whole variable domain, remainder taken from reference TRBV5-1 and TRBJ2-2, is KAGVTQTPRYLIKTRGQQVTLSCSPISGHRSVSWYQQTPGQGLQFLFEYFSETQRNKGNFPGRFSGRQFSNSRSEMNVSTLELGDSALYLCASSVHTGTGTNTGELFFGEGSRLTVL.

The chain couples TRBV28 to TRBJ2-7; 7 nucleotides align to TRBD1. The CDR3 is 16 residues long. The trim removed 4 bases at V and 6 bases at J, leaving 15 bases unmatched. Germline V gene data show CDR1 as MDHEN and CDR2 as SYDVKM. The CDR3 DNA is TGTGCCAGCAGTTCAGGTCGGGACAGTGGTCTAAGCGAGCAGTACTTC. Amino acid sequence: CASSSGRDSGLSEQYF.

The V call is TRBV9, the J call TRBJ2-3; 14 bases match TRBD2. CDR1 is SGDLS, CDR2 YYNGEE, per germline. This CDR3 spans 15 amino acids. J was trimmed by 4 bases and V by 2 bases; bases with no gene match: 0. The CDR3, as DNA: TGTGCCAGCAGCGTGACTAGCGGGGGGGCAGATACGCAGTATTTT. Amino acids: CASSVTSGGADTQYF. The full variable domain, its missing parts supplied by reference TRBV9 and TRBJ2-3, is DSGVTQTPKHLITATGQRVTLRCSPRSGDLSVYWYQQSLDQGLQFLIQYYNGEERAKGNILERFSAQQFPDLHSELNLSSLELGDSALYFCASSVTSGGADTQYFGPGTRLTVL.